The clone carrying this TCR beta chain was seen at least ten times. Its cognate antigen is unknown. These data belong to a study of regulatory T cells in long-lasting Graves disease. This CDR3 has 14 amino acids. CDR1 and CDR2 (germline): MGHDK, SYGVNS. Trimming shortened V by 2 bases and J by 3 bases, and 10 bases separated the two germline ends. Findings and caveats of the study: Patients with persistent disease showed a bias toward TRBV28, TRBJ1-2 and TRBJ2-5. Whereas new patients shared 870 or so public clonotypes, persistent patients shared more, at under 3,500.

Time point in this sample: persistent/refractory GD, antithyroid drugs over 5 years with positive TRAb. The authors made the TCR library using RNA they extracted from PBMCs. Each patient gave approximately 10 milliliters of EDTA-anticoagulated peripheral blood. Investigators prepared the TCR beta libraries by applying iRepertoire HTBI primers and Arm-PCR of CDR3 regions. In TCRdb, the multiplex PCR reads were re-called with MiXCR into one record per CDR3 protein. The sample includes 310,000 or so distinct CDR3 sequences, 15% to 20% seen only once; the top ten take just under 30%. This specimen was peripheral blood mononuclear cells (PBMCs), taken when the disease was refractory, from a patient treated with antithyroid drugs. The gene calls are TRBV25-1 and TRBJ1-2; D perhaps matches TRBD1 (6 bases). The TCR was taken from a female donor with Graves disease. The CDR3 here is CASSEEGVHYGYTF. CDR3 nucleotides: TGTGCCAGCAGTGAAGAGGGGGTCCACTATGGCTACACCTTC.